The sequence of this TCR beta chain was determined in a study of blood T cell repertoires in COVID-19. Study overall: Both acute and convalescent COVID-19 samples were obtained from the United States, Italy and Spain. Sources were T cells, B-cell-depleted T cells, or PBMCs; the material itself was cDNA or gDNA.

Produced via immunoSEQ multiplex PCR; TCRdb's table is partial and in-frame only. The sample has some 320,000 clones; roughly 86% are singletons. This sequence originates from a woman aged 45-59 years who had been exposed to COVID-19. The sequenced sample was PBMCs or T cells enriched from blood (not recorded which).

The CDR3 loop is CASSSSGQARETQYF. The CDR3 nucleotides are TGCGCCAGCAGCAGCTCGGGACAGGCAAGGGAGACCCAGTACTTC. V is TRBV5-1 and J is TRBJ2-5; 8 bases agree with TRBD1. The CDR3 is 15 amino acids. With 4 bases clipped from V and 5 bases from J, the junction kept 10 bases outside the gene matches. Germline lookup yields CDR1 SGHRS and CDR2 YFSETQ.